The 2 T cell receptor beta chains listed next were all sequenced from one sample in a study of shared clonotypes between healthy human individuals. Generated by immunoSEQ multiplex PCR, the TCRdb table keeps only in-frame clones and is missing some. The table includes about 600,000 clones, roughly 95% detected once. CD45RO-negative CD8 cells positively selected for CCR7 made up the naive population, which excluded terminally differentiated effector memory CD45RA+ cells. Specimen: naive CD8+ T cells sorted from blood. Receptor source: a woman in her twenties or thirties in good health.

The chain has TRBV27 and TRBJ1-4, with 8 positions matching TRBD1. The CDR3 consists of 15 residues. The V and J ends lost 4 bases and 7 bases, in that order; junction bases with no gene match: 8. Germline loops: CDR1 MNHEY, CDR2 SMNVEV (reference sequence). The CDR3 spells CASSSALDRVEKLFF. The CDR3, as DNA: TGTGCCAGCAGTTCCGCCTTGGACAGGGTTGAAAAACTGTTTTTT. Supplemented by reference TRBV27 and TRBJ1-4, the full variable domain reads EAQVTQNPRYLITVTGKKLTVTCSQNMNHEYMSWYRQDPGLGLRQIYYSMNVEVTDKGDVPEGYKVSRKEKRNFPLILESPSPNQTSLYFCASSSALDRVEKLFFGSGTQLSVL.

The chain couples TRBV6-1 to TRBJ2-7; D perhaps matches TRBD2 (5 bases). The CDR3 covers 16 residues. V lost 4 bases to trimming and J lost 2 bases, with 18 bases between them. From germline, CDR1 is MNHNS and CDR2 SASEGT. CDR3 protein: CASSVSRQEVPYEQYF. Written as DNA, the CDR3 is TGTGCCAGCAGTGTATCGCGGCAGGAGGTTCCCTACGAGCAGTACTTC.